The clone carrying this T cell receptor (beta chain) was counted between two and nine times. The sample is drawn from a study of patients and donors after allogeneic stem cell transplantation. TCRdb fed the RT-PCR reads into MiXCR, producing one record per CDR3 protein. The data contain about 960,000 distinct CDR3 sequences, about a sixth of them seen just once; the ten biggest clones take up 6%. The CDR3 extends over 14 amino acids. Germline V gene data show CDR1 as DFQATT and CDR2 as SNEGSKA (reference sequence). V trimming: 0 bases; J trimming: 7 bases; junction bases outside the gene matches: 8. The material sequenced was blood, either unsorted or a sorted T cell fraction (not recorded which). The chain employs TRBV20-1 and TRBJ1-2, with TRBD1 identical over 7 bases. The sequence was obtained from a human donor who was either an allogeneic HSCT recipient or a stem cell or donor lymphocyte infusion donor (not recorded which). It is not recorded whose cells these are; they may come from a transplant donor. The CDR3: CSARDYEGARGYTF. CDR3 coding DNA: TGCAGTGCTAGAGATTACGAGGGGGCGCGTGGCTACACCTTC.